This is a list of T cell receptor beta chains from one sample in a study of blood T cells in healthy people across ages. TCRdb re-called the 5' RACE reads through MiXCR, storing one row per CDR3 protein. This table holds around 800,000 distinct CDR3 sequences, more than 35% found once. What was sequenced was blood. The source is an elderly man in good health. Each CDR3 is given with its conserved first and last residue. Fields, in order: D gene, J gene, CDR3 length, clone size, V gene, CDR3 protein, CDR3 DNA. The D gene is left open where the match is weak. Part of the rows lack a size; the others show once, few, many or a class for expanded clones.

D gene: TRBD1; J gene: TRBJ2-5; CDR3 length: 14; clone size: .; V gene: TRBV5-1; CDR3 protein: CASSRTGWGETQYF; CDR3 DNA: TGCGCCAGCAGCCGGACAGGCTGGGGGGAGACCCAGTACTTC
D gene: TRBD2; J gene: TRBJ2-1; CDR3 length: 16; clone size: few; V gene: TRBV20-1; CDR3 protein: CSASSAGTSDYNEQFF; CDR3 DNA: TGCAGTGCTAGTTCTGCCGGGACTAGCGATTACAATGAGCAGTTCTTC
D gene: .; J gene: TRBJ2-3; CDR3 length: 14; clone size: few; V gene: TRBV7-6; CDR3 protein: CASSLGPITDTQYF; CDR3 DNA: TGTGCCAGCAGCTTAGGGCCCATCACAGATACGCAGTATTTT
D gene: .; J gene: TRBJ1-1; CDR3 length: 14; clone size: .; V gene: TRBV20-1; CDR3 protein: CSARYSYGNTEAFF; CDR3 DNA: TGCAGTGCTAGATATAGTTACGGGAACACTGAAGCTTTCTTT
D gene: .; J gene: TRBJ2-7; CDR3 length: 11; clone size: .; V gene: TRBV20-1; CDR3 protein: CSVPIRCEQYF; CDR3 DNA: TGCAGTGTCCCCATCCGCTGCGAGCAGTACTTC
D gene: .; J gene: TRBJ2-1; CDR3 length: 16; clone size: many; V gene: TRBV4-2; CDR3 protein: CASSHGRDPSYNEQFF; CDR3 DNA: TGTGCCAGCAGCCACGGCCGGGACCCTTCCTACAATGAGCAGTTCTTC
D gene: TRBD1; J gene: TRBJ2-3; CDR3 length: 16; clone size: few; V gene: TRBV5-5; CDR3 protein: CASSPRTGTLTDTQYF; CDR3 DNA: TGTGCCAGCAGCCCCCGGACAGGGACCCTTACAGATACGCAGTATTTT
D gene: .; J gene: TRBJ2-7; CDR3 length: 11; clone size: .; V gene: TRBV25-1; CDR3 protein: CASSPLDEQYF; CDR3 DNA: TGTGCCAGCAGTCCACTGGACGAGCAGTACTTC
D gene: TRBD2; J gene: TRBJ2-7; CDR3 length: 14; clone size: .; V gene: TRBV6-5; CDR3 protein: CASSYSLAGDEQYF; CDR3 DNA: TGTGCCAGCAGTTACAGCCTAGCGGGGGACGAGCAGTACTTC
D gene: .; J gene: TRBJ2-3; CDR3 length: 17; clone size: .; V gene: TRBV10-3; CDR3 protein: CAISESRSRGSTDTQYF; CDR3 DNA: TGTGCCATCAGTGAGTCGAGGAGTAGGGGTAGCACAGATACGCAGTATTTT
D gene: .; J gene: TRBJ2-7; CDR3 length: 13; clone size: .; V gene: TRBV18; CDR3 protein: CASSPGDLHEQYF; CDR3 DNA: TGTGCCAGCTCACCAGGGGACCTCCACGAGCAGTACTTC
D gene: TRBD2; J gene: TRBJ2-1; CDR3 length: 12; clone size: .; V gene: TRBV3-1; CDR3 protein: CASSPGTRKQFF; CDR3 DNA: TGTGCCAGCAGCCCCGGGACTAGAAAGCAGTTCTTC
D gene: TRBD1; J gene: TRBJ2-5; CDR3 length: 12; clone size: .; V gene: TRBV29-1; CDR3 protein: CSVRQGGETQYF; CDR3 DNA: TGCAGCGTCCGACAGGGGGGAGAGACCCAGTACTTC
D gene: TRBD1; J gene: TRBJ2-1; CDR3 length: 15; clone size: many; V gene: TRBV7-2; CDR3 protein: CASSLVRQGANEQFF; CDR3 DNA: TGTGCCAGCAGCTTAGTGCGGCAGGGGGCCAATGAGCAGTTCTTC
D gene: TRBD1; J gene: TRBJ2-7; CDR3 length: 15; clone size: .; V gene: TRBV4-2; CDR3 protein: CASSQDFAGGYEQYF; CDR3 DNA: TGTGCCAGCAGCCAAGATTTTGCAGGGGGCTACGAGCAGTACTTC
D gene: .; J gene: TRBJ2-2; CDR3 length: 14; clone size: .; V gene: TRBV4-3; CDR3 protein: CASSQGRVTGELFF; CDR3 DNA: TGCGCCAGCAGCCAAGGCAGGGTAACCGGGGAGCTGTTTTTT
D gene: .; J gene: TRBJ1-1; CDR3 length: 15; clone size: .; V gene: TRBV4-2; CDR3 protein: CASSQDPGRNTEAFF; CDR3 DNA: TGTGCCAGCAGCCAAGACCCAGGGAGGAACACTGAAGCTTTCTTT
D gene: TRBD2; J gene: TRBJ2-3; CDR3 length: 20; clone size: few; V gene: TRBV7-7; CDR3 protein: CASSPWTSGRVSTTTDTQYF; CDR3 DNA: TGTGCCAGCAGCCCCTGGACTAGCGGGAGAGTCTCAACCACCACAGATACGCAGTATTTT
D gene: .; J gene: TRBJ1-2; CDR3 length: 13; clone size: .; V gene: TRBV24-1; CDR3 protein: CATSDNLQDAYTF; CDR3 DNA: TGTGCCACCAGTGATAATTTGCAGGACGCCTACACCTTC
D gene: .; J gene: TRBJ2-7; CDR3 length: 16; clone size: .; V gene: TRBV29-1; CDR3 protein: CSVTGEVPWGSYEQYF; CDR3 DNA: TGCAGCGTTACGGGGGAAGTCCCCTGGGGTTCCTACGAGCAGTACTTC
D gene: TRBD1; J gene: TRBJ2-7; CDR3 length: 16; clone size: .; V gene: TRBV2; CDR3 protein: CASSDSIGQGAYEQYF; CDR3 DNA: TGTGCCAGCAGTGATTCTATTGGACAGGGGGCCTACGAGCAGTACTTC
D gene: TRBD2; J gene: TRBJ2-5; CDR3 length: 14; clone size: .; V gene: TRBV3-1; CDR3 protein: CASSQDLAGGTQYF; CDR3 DNA: TGTGCCAGCAGCCAAGACCTAGCGGGGGGGACCCAGTACTTC
D gene: TRBD2; J gene: TRBJ2-7; CDR3 length: 15; clone size: .; V gene: TRBV4-1; CDR3 protein: CASSPLAGEGYEQYF; CDR3 DNA: TGCGCCAGCAGCCCGCTAGCGGGAGAAGGGTACGAGCAGTACTTC
D gene: .; J gene: TRBJ2-7; CDR3 length: 14; clone size: .; V gene: TRBV7-9; CDR3 protein: CASSLAERGTEQYF; CDR3 DNA: TGTGCCAGCAGCTTAGCGGAGCGCGGTACCGAGCAGTACTTC
D gene: .; J gene: TRBJ1-5; CDR3 length: 15; clone size: .; V gene: TRBV20-1; CDR3 protein: CSASWGAGGIQPQHF; CDR3 DNA: TGCAGTGCTAGCTGGGGCGCAGGTGGGATTCAGCCCCAGCATTTT
D gene: .; J gene: TRBJ1-2; CDR3 length: 14; clone size: .; V gene: TRBV12-3/TRBV12-4; CDR3 protein: CASSADRQNYGYTF; CDR3 DNA: TGTGCCAGCAGTGCTGACAGGCAAAACTATGGCTACACCTTC
D gene: .; J gene: TRBJ2-2; CDR3 length: 15; clone size: .; V gene: TRBV5-6; CDR3 protein: CDSSLSGDYTGELFF; CDR3 DNA: TGTGACAGCAGCTTGTCGGGGGACTACACCGGGGAGCTGTTTTTT